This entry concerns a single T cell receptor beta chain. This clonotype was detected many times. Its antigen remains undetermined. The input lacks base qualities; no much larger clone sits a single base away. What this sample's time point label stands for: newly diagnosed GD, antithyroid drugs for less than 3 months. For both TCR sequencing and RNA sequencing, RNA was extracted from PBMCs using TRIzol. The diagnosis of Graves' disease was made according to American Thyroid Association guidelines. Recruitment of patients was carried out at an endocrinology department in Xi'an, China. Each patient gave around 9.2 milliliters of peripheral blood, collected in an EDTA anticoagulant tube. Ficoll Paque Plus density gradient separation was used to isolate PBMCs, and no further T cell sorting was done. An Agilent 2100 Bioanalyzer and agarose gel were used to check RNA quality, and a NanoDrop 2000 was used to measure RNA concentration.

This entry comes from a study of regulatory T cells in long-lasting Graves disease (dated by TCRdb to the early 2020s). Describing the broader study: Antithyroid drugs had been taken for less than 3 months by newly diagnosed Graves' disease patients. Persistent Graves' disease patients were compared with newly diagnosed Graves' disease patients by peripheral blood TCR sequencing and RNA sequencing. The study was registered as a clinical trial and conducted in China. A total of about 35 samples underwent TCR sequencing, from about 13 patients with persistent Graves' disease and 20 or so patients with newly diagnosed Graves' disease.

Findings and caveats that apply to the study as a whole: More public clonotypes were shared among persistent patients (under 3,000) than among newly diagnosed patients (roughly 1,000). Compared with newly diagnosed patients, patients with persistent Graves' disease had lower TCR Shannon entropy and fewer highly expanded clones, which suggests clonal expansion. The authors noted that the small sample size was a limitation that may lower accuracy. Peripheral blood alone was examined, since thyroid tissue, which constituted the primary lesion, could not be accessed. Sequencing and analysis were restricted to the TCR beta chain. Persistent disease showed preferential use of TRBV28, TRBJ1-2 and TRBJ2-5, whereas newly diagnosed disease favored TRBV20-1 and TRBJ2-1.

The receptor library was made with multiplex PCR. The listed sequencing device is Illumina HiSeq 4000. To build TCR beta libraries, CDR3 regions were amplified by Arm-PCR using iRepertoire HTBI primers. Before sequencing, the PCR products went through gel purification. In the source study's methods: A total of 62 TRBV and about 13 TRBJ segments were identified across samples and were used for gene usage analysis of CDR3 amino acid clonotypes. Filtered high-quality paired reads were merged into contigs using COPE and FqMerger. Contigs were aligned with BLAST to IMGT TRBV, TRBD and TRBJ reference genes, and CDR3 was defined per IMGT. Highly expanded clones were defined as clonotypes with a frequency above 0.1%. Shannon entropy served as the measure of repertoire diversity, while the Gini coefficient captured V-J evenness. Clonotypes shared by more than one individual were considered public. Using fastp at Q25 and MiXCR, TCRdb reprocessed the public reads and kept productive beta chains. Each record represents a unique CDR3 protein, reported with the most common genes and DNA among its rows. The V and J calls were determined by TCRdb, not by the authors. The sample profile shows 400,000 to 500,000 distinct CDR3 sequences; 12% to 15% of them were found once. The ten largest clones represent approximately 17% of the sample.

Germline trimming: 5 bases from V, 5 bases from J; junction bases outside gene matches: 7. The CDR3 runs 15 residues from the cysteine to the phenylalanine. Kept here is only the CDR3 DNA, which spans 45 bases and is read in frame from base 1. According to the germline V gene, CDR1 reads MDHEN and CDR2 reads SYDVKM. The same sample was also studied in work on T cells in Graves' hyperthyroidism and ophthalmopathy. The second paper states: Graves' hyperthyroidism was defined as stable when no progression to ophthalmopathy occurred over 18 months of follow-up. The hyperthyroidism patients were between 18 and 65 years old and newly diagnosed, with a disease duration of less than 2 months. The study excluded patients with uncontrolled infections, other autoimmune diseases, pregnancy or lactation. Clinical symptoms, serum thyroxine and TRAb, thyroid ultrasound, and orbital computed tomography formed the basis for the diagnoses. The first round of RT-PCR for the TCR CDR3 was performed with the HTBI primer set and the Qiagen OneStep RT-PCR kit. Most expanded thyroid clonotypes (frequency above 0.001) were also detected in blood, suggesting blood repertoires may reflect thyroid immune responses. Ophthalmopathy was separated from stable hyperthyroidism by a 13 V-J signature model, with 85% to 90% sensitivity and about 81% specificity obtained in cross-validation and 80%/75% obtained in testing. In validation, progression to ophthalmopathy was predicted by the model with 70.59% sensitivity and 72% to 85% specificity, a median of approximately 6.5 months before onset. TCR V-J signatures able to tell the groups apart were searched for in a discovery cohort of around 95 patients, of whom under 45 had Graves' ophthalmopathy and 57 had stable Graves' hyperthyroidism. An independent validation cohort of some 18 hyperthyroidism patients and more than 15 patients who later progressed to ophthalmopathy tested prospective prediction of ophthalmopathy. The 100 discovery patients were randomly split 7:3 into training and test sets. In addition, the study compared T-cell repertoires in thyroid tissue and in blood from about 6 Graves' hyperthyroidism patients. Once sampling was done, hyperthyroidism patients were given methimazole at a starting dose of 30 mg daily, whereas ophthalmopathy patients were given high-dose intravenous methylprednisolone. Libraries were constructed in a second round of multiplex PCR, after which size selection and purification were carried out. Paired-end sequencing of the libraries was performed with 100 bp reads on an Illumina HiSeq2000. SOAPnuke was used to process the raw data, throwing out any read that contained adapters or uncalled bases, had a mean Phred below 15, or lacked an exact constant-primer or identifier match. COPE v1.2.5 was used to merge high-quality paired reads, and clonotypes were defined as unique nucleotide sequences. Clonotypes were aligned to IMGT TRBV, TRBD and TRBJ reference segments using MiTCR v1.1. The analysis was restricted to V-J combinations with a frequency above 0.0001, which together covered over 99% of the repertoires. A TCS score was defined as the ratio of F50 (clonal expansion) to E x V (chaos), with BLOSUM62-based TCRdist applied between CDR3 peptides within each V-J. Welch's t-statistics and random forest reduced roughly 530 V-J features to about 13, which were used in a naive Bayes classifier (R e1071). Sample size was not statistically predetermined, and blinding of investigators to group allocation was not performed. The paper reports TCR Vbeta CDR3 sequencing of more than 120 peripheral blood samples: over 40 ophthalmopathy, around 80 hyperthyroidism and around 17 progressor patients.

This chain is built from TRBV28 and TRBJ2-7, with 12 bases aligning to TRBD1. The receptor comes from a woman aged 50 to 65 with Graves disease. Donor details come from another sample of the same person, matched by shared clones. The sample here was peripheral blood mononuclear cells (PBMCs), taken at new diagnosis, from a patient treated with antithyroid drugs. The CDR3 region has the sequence CASSTPGTGGDEQYF. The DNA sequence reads TGTGCCAGCAGTACTCCCGGGACAGGGGGCGACGAGCAGTACTTC. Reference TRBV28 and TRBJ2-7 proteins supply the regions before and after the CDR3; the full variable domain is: DVKVTQSSRYLVKRTGEKVFLECVQDMDHENMFWYRQDPGLGLRLIYFSYDVKMKEKGDIPEGYSVSREKKERFSLILESASTNQTSMYLCASSTPGTGGDEQYFGPGTRLTVT.